The rows below give T cell receptor beta chains drawn from one sample of a study of T cell responses to AZD1222 COVID-19 vaccine. The assay was immunoSEQ multiplex PCR, and TCRdb's table has in-frame clones only and misses some. The table records about 120,000 clones, roughly 88% of them present only once. The material was peripheral blood, obtained on day 0 of AZD1222 vaccination. These receptor sequences come from an adult in good health. Both conserved end residues are part of each CDR3. The order of the fields is J gene, V gene, D gene, clone size, CDR3 protein, CDR3 DNA. The D gene is left open where the match is weak. Only part of the rows carry a size: once, few, many, or a class if the clone is expanded.

J gene: TRBJ2-7
V gene: TRBV5-1
D gene: TRBD1
clone size: -
CDR3 protein: CASSISGTVAEQYF
CDR3 DNA: TGCGCCAGCAGCATATCCGGGACAGTCGCCGAGCAGTACTTC

J gene: TRBJ2-1
V gene: TRBV10-3
D gene: -
clone size: -
CDR3 protein: CAISLGDNEQFF
CDR3 DNA: TGTGCCATCAGCCTCGGCGACAATGAGCAGTTCTTC

J gene: TRBJ2-5
V gene: TRBV5-1
D gene: TRBD2
clone size: once
CDR3 protein: CASSLGGLAVLYQETQYF
CDR3 DNA: TGCGCCAGCAGCTTGGGGGGACTAGCGGTCCTGTACCAAGAGACCCAGTACTTC

J gene: TRBJ2-2
V gene: TRBV6-4
D gene: -
clone size: -
CDR3 protein: CASSEQGNLGELFF
CDR3 DNA: TGTGCCAGCAGTGAGCAGGGAAACCTCGGGGAGCTGTTTTTT

J gene: TRBJ2-5
V gene: TRBV5-4
D gene: TRBD2
clone size: -
CDR3 protein: CASSFTSGGQGTQYF
CDR3 DNA: TGTGCCAGCAGTTTTACTAGCGGGGGGCAGGGGACCCAGTACTTC

J gene: TRBJ2-2
V gene: TRBV7-3
D gene: TRBD2
clone size: once
CDR3 protein: CASSPGGGIRELFF
CDR3 DNA: TGTGCCAGCAGCCCTGGGGGAGGGATACGGGAGCTGTTTTTT

J gene: TRBJ2-1
V gene: TRBV9
D gene: -
clone size: once
CDR3 protein: CASSVKLRDSVREQFF
CDR3 DNA: TGTGCCAGCAGCGTAAAGCTCCGGGACTCGGTCCGTGAGCAGTTCTTC

J gene: TRBJ1-4
V gene: TRBV24-1
D gene: -
clone size: -
CDR3 protein: CATSDPILGVSEKLFF
CDR3 DNA: TGTGCCACCAGTGATCCGATTCTCGGCGTTAGTGAAAAACTGTTTTTT

J gene: TRBJ2-7
V gene: TRBV6-2/TRBV6-3
D gene: -
clone size: -
CDR3 protein: CASSYSMGSYEQYF
CDR3 DNA: TGTGCCAGCAGTTACTCAATGGGGTCCTACGAGCAGTACTTC

J gene: TRBJ2-3
V gene: TRBV9
D gene: TRBD2
clone size: -
CDR3 protein: CASSVGVLAGGLRDTQYF
CDR3 DNA: TGTGCCAGCAGCGTAGGAGTTCTAGCGGGGGGGCTTAGAGATACGCAGTATTTT

J gene: TRBJ2-7
V gene: TRBV5-1
D gene: TRBD2
clone size: -
CDR3 protein: CASRTSGDYYEQYF
CDR3 DNA: TGCGCCAGCCGGACTAGCGGGGATTACTACGAGCAGTACTTC

J gene: TRBJ1-1
V gene: TRBV5-4
D gene: -
clone size: -
CDR3 protein: CASSFLQENTEAFF
CDR3 DNA: TGTGCCAGCAGCTTCCTACAGGAGAACACTGAAGCTTTCTTT

J gene: TRBJ1-1
V gene: TRBV2
D gene: -
clone size: -
CDR3 protein: CASTGAGNTEAFF
CDR3 DNA: TGTGCCAGCACCGGCGCCGGGAACACTGAAGCTTTCTTT

J gene: TRBJ1-6
V gene: TRBV6-4
D gene: TRBD1
clone size: -
CDR3 protein: CASSGGQPNSPLHF
CDR3 DNA: TGTGCCAGCAGTGGGGGACAGCCTAATTCACCCCTCCACTTT

J gene: TRBJ2-1
V gene: TRBV7-9
D gene: TRBD2
clone size: -
CDR3 protein: CASSLRTSGGRRSYNEQFF
CDR3 DNA: TGTGCCAGCAGCCTTAGGACTAGCGGGGGGCGACGCTCCTACAATGAGCAGTTCTTC

J gene: TRBJ1-5
V gene: TRBV12-3/TRBV12-4
D gene: -
clone size: -
CDR3 protein: CASSFNQPQHF
CDR3 DNA: TGTGCCAGCAGTTTTAATCAGCCCCAGCATTTT

J gene: TRBJ2-5
V gene: TRBV19
D gene: -
clone size: -
CDR3 protein: CASSITGMGETQYF
CDR3 DNA: TGTGCCAGTAGTATAACAGGGATGGGGGAGACCCAGTACTTC

J gene: TRBJ2-5
V gene: TRBV5-6
D gene: TRBD2
clone size: -
CDR3 protein: CASSLQAGGPKTQYF
CDR3 DNA: TGTGCCAGCAGCTTACAAGCGGGGGGCCCCAAGACCCAGTACTTC

J gene: TRBJ1-1
V gene: TRBV11-3
D gene: -
clone size: -
CDR3 protein: CASSQGPNTEAFF
CDR3 DNA: TGTGCCAGCAGCCAGGGGCCGAACACTGAAGCTTTCTTT

J gene: TRBJ2-1
V gene: TRBV9
D gene: TRBD2
clone size: once
CDR3 protein: CASSVGPGGQAYNEQFF
CDR3 DNA: TGTGCCAGCAGCGTAGGCCCGGGGGGTCAGGCCTACAATGAGCAGTTCTTC

J gene: TRBJ1-1
V gene: TRBV5-1
D gene: -
clone size: -
CDR3 protein: CASSLIGVTNTEAFF
CDR3 DNA: TGCGCCAGCAGCCTTATAGGGGTTACCAACACTGAAGCTTTCTTT

J gene: TRBJ2-2
V gene: TRBV27
D gene: TRBD2
clone size: -
CDR3 protein: CASRLGLAGDLARTGELFF
CDR3 DNA: TGTGCCAGCAGACTGGGACTAGCGGGGGACCTAGCACGCACCGGGGAGCTGTTTTTT

J gene: TRBJ1-4
V gene: TRBV5-1
D gene: TRBD1
clone size: -
CDR3 protein: CASSVDRNEKLFF
CDR3 DNA: TGCGCCAGCAGCGTGGACAGGAATGAAAAACTGTTTTTT

J gene: TRBJ1-6
V gene: TRBV6-4
D gene: -
clone size: once
CDR3 protein: CASSARTGNSPLHF
CDR3 DNA: TGTGCCAGCAGTGCCCGGACCGGTAATTCACCCCTCCACTTT

J gene: TRBJ1-1
V gene: TRBV6-5
D gene: -
clone size: -
CDR3 protein: CASRQGTHTEAFF
CDR3 DNA: TGTGCCAGCCGTCAGGGGACCCACACTGAAGCTTTCTTT

J gene: TRBJ2-5
V gene: TRBV24-1
D gene: TRBD2
clone size: -
CDR3 protein: CATSDGGEARETQYF
CDR3 DNA: TGTGCCACCAGTGATGGGGGGGAAGCGAGGGAGACCCAGTACTTC

J gene: TRBJ2-7
V gene: TRBV18
D gene: -
clone size: -
CDR3 protein: CASSLQASEQYF
CDR3 DNA: TGTGCCAGCTCGCTCCAGGCCAGCGAGCAGTACTTC